One sample yielded the 23 T cell receptor beta chains listed below, sequenced in a study of T cells in Graves' hyperthyroidism and ophthalmopathy (dated by TCRdb to the late 2010s). Library preparation was by multiplex PCR. Instrument used: Illumina HiSeq 2000. The TCR beta CDR3 regions were amplified from the RNA transcripts. The first round of RT-PCR for the TCR CDR3 was performed with the HTBI primer set and the Qiagen OneStep RT-PCR kit. TCRdb reworked the public reads: Q25 trimming with fastp, MiXCR clone assembly, productive beta chains retained. All rows with the same CDR3 protein become a single entry with the most common DNA and genes. The sample data list roughly 500,000 distinct CDR3 sequences, and 46% of these were observed just once. Jointly, the top ten make up 15% to 20% of the sample. Sequenced input: peripheral blood or thyroid tissue (not recorded which). The receptors come from an adult woman with Graves' disease, either hyperthyroidism or ophthalmopathy (not recorded which).

This chain joins TRBV24-1 and TRBJ1-6, with 7 nucleotides matching TRBD1. Germline lookup yields CDR1 KGHDR and CDR2 SFDVKD. This CDR3 contains 14 residues. With V trimmed by 10 bases and J by 8 bases, 10 bases remained unmatched. The CDR3 is CATIVQGPYSPLHF. Written as DNA, the CDR3 is TGTGCCACGATAGTACAGGGGCCGTATTCACCCCTCCACTTT.

The CDR3 region has the DNA TGTGCCAGCAGTTTATTGGGTGGGGTTGAAGCTTTCTTT. This gives the protein CASSLLGGVEAFF. The chain combines TRBV12-3 or TRBV12-4 with TRBJ1-1; D not resolved. The V end lost 2 bases, the J end lost 7 bases, and 11 bases lay between the germline ends. The CDR3 runs to 13 residues.

The chain carries TRBV19 and TRBJ1-5, with D uncertain. The germline CDR1 and CDR2 sequences are LNHDA and SQIVND (reference sequence). This CDR3 has 13 residues. Trimming pared 5 bases from V and 2 bases from J, leaving 7 bases between. The CDR3: CASSAAGNQPQHF. The CDR3 DNA reads as TGTGCCAGTAGTGCGGCAGGCAATCAGCCCCAGCATTTT.

This clonotype occurred many times. The chain combines TRBV2 with TRBJ2-1; 9 bases are a match to TRBD2. The V and J ends lost 4 bases and 6 bases, in that order; junction bases with no gene match: 16. CDR3 size: 18 residues. Germline lookup yields CDR1 SNHLY and CDR2 FYNNEI. CDR3 sequence (DNA): TGTGCCAGCAGTGTACTGACTAGCGGTGCCTCTCCCTCCAATGAGCAGTTCTTC. Translation gives CASSVLTSGASPSNEQFF. The whole variable domain, filled in from reference TRBV2 and TRBJ2-1, reads EPEVTQTPSHQVTQMGQEVILRCVPISNHLYFYWYRQILGQKVEFLVSFYNNEISEKSEIFDDQFSVERPDGSNFTLKIRSTKLEDSAMYFCASSVLTSGASPSNEQFFGPGTRLTVL.

This clonotype showed up many times. The chain carries TRBV7-9 and TRBJ1-6; 7 bases fit TRBD1. Germline CDR1 reads SEHNR; CDR2 reads FQNEAQ (reference sequence). V lost 5 bases and J lost 4; bases outside the gene matches: 11. The CDR3 has 17 amino acids. The CDR3, as DNA: TGTGCCAGCAGCCCAGGGACAGCCGTCCTTTATAATTCACCCCTCCACTTT. Protein sequence: CASSPGTAVLYNSPLHF. Full variable domain (remainder filled in from reference TRBV7-9 and TRBJ1-6): DTGVSQNPRHKITKRGQNVTFRCDPISEHNRLYWYRQTLGQGPEFLTYFQNEAQLEKSRLLSDRFSAERPKGSFSTLEIQRTEQGDSAMYLCASSPGTAVLYNSPLHFGNGTRLTVT.

V and J are TRBV12-3 or TRBV12-4 and TRBJ2-5, with 8 bases fitting TRBD2. The V segment lost 4 bases and the J segment 5 bases; nucleotides outside the gene matches: 18. The CDR3 runs to 18 residues. The CDR3 bases are TGTGCCAGCAGTTCAGGGACCTTAACGGGAGGGCCTGGCGAGACCCAGTACTTC. Its translation: CASSSGTLTGGPGETQYF.

The V gene is TRBV11-1, the J gene TRBJ2-7; D remains ambiguous. The CDR3 has 15 amino acids. With 4 bases removed from V and 2 bases from J, the gap between germline ends came to 15 bases. Germline loops: CDR1 SGHAT, CDR2 FQDESV (reference sequence). In nucleotides, the CDR3 is TGTGCCAGCAGCTCCATGGCCACTGGACCCTACGAGCAGTACTTC. It codes for CASSSMATGPYEQYF.

J is TRBJ2-4 and V is TRBV20-1; D remains unclear. The CDR3 totals 13 residues. Germline assignment: CDR1 DFQATT and CDR2 SNEGSKA (reference sequence). Deletions cut 5 bases from V and 0 bases from J, with 8 bases between. The CDR3 coding sequence is TGCAGTGCTGGCGGTGTAGCCAAAAACATTCAGTACTTC. Amino acids: CSAGGVAKNIQYF.

DNA for the CDR3: TGTGCCATCAGAGACAGGGGGCTGGAGACCCAGTACTTC. Residues: CAIRDRGLETQYF. The V gene is TRBV10-3, the J gene TRBJ2-5; 10 bases align to TRBD1. Germline V gene sequence: CDR1 ENHRY, CDR2 SYGVKD. The junction had 3 bases not matched to a gene; V was cut back by 6 bases and J by 5 bases. The CDR3 is made up of 13 amino acids.

This clonotype was found many times. This chain joins TRBV20-1 and TRBJ1-1; 8 bases are a match to TRBD1. After removal of 5 bases from V and 6 bases from J, the junction contained 17 bases not matched to a gene. This CDR3 is built from 16 residues. Germline V gives CDR1 DFQATT, CDR2 SNEGSKA (reference sequence). The CDR3: CSAPPNAGTGPSEAFF. Written as DNA, the CDR3 is TGCAGTGCTCCCCCCAATGCCGGGACAGGTCCTTCTGAAGCTTTCTTT.

The chain is built from TRBV4-1 and TRBJ2-5, with D perhaps TRBD1 or TRBD2 (7 bases each). V was trimmed by 5 bases and J by 2 bases, leaving 18 bases between them. This CDR3 spans 16 amino acids. In germline, CDR1 is MGHRA, CDR2 YSYEKL. The CDR3 nucleotides are TGCGCCAGCAGCGCCCAGGGGGGGGTGGGACAAGAGACCCAGTACTTC. It yields the protein CASSAQGGVGQETQYF.

This rearrangement joins TRBV14 to TRBJ2-7; D not certain. The germline V gene has CDR1 SGHDN and CDR2 FVKESK. V gave up 0 bases and J gave up 6 bases, with 18 bases separating them. This CDR3 has 16 residues. In DNA form, the CDR3 reads TGTGCCAGCAGCCAAGAGGGCCAGTGCCAGCCTCGCGAGCAGTACTTC. This sequence encodes CASSQEGQCQPREQYF.

This clonotype was detected ten times or more. The chain recombines TRBV6-4 with TRBJ2-1, with 10 bases identical to TRBD2. The CDR3 length is 13 residues. Germline V gives CDR1 MRHNA, CDR2 SNTAGT. J gave up 6 bases and V 6 bases, and 2 bases lay outside the gene matches. Written as DNA, the CDR3 is TGTGCCAGCAGGGCTAGCGGGAGCAATGAGCAGTTCTTC. It codes for CASRASGSNEQFF.

The sample holds many counts of this clonotype. This rearrangement joins TRBV5-1 to TRBJ2-7, with D perhaps TRBD1 or TRBD2 (5 bases each). V was shortened by 3 bases and J by 2 bases, with 15 bases between the two germline ends. Germline V gene data show CDR1 as SGHRS and CDR2 as YFSETQ. This CDR3 comprises 15 residues. The CDR3 DNA sequence: TGCGCCAGCAGCTGGGCCGGTAAGGGACCCTACGAGCAGTACTTC. Amino acids: CASSWAGKGPYEQYF.

About this clonotype itself: A junction boundary mismatches the germline segment, possibly from a read error. The J gene is TRBJ1-1, the V gene TRBV7-3; D possibly corresponds to TRBD1 (5 bases). CDR3 length equals 15 residues. CDR1 SGHTA and CDR2 FQGTGA come from the germline V gene. Here the CDR3 reads CASSSPGTLNTGAFF. As DNA, the CDR3 is TGCGCCAGCAGCTCGCCCGGGACCCTTAATACTGGAGCTTTCTTT.

This clonotype was detected ten times or more. This chain joins TRBV10-3 and TRBJ1-1, with D hard to call. Deletions cut 9 bases from V and 0 bases from J, with 11 bases between. In germline, CDR1 is ENHRY, CDR2 SYGVKD. The CDR3 extends over 13 amino acids. CDR3 nucleotide sequence: TGTGCCATAGGAACTGGAGTGAACACTGAAGCTTTCTTT. Translation: CAIGTGVNTEAFF.

In its sample, this clonotype was seen a few times. This chain joins TRBV29-1 and TRBJ2-5; a weak D match, TRBD1 (5 bases). The V gene's germline CDR1 is SQVTM and CDR2 ANQGSEA. Trimming left V 3 bases short and J 5 bases short, with 10 bases between. The CDR3 contains 12 residues. The CDR3 region is CSVDRAEETQYF. The CDR3 bases are TGCAGCGTTGACAGGGCGGAGGAGACCCAGTACTTC.

V is TRBV7-9 and J is TRBJ2-5; D is unclear. This CDR3 has 14 residues. V lost 4 bases and J lost 5, with 14 bases in between. Germline V gives CDR1 SEHNR, CDR2 FQNEAQ (reference sequence). The CDR3 protein is CASSYPVGVETQYF. The CDR3, as DNA: TGTGCCAGCAGCTACCCAGTCGGCGTCGAGACCCAGTACTTC.

The table lists this clonotype with many counts. The V and J genes are TRBV5-6 and TRBJ1-2; D gene ambiguous. The CDR3 spans 16 residues. Germline CDR1 reads SGHDT; CDR2 reads YYEEEE. V was cut by 5 bases and J by 7 bases, with 24 bases left in between. CDR3 sequence: CASRRHETESQSGYTF. CDR3 DNA: TGTGCCAGCAGACGCCACGAAACAGAATCTCAAAGTGGCTACACCTTC.

This clonotype was seen once. The chain employs TRBV7-2 and TRBJ1-5; D call uncertain. Trimming cost V 3 bases and J 7 bases, with 13 bases left between them. In germline, CDR1 is SGHTA, CDR2 FQGNSA. The CDR3 extends over 14 amino acids. The CDR3 sequence: CASSLAGNGQPQHF. The DNA of the CDR3 is TGTGCCAGCAGCTTGGCCGGTAACGGGCAGCCCCAGCATTTT.

This clonotype was seen a handful of times. The CDR3 reads CASSRQGARGNTIYF. DNA for the CDR3: TGTGCCAGCAGCAGACAGGGGGCGAGGGGAAACACCATATATTTT. The chain couples TRBV3-1 to TRBJ1-3, with 10 bases matching TRBD1. Unmatched junction bases numbered 5, after V lost 5 bases and J lost 4 bases. This CDR3 region has 15 residues. The germline V gene has CDR1 LGHDT and CDR2 YNNKEL (reference sequence).

The chain carries TRBV24-1 and TRBJ1-5; 9 nucleotides agree with TRBD1. Germline values: CDR1 KGHDR, CDR2 SFDVKD. The CDR3 totals 14 residues. The trim removed 6 bases at V and 5 bases at J, leaving 4 bases unmatched. CDR3: CATSPGQGDQPQHF. The CDR3 region has the DNA TGTGCCACCAGTCCGGGACAGGGTGATCAGCCCCAGCATTTT.

The table lists this clonotype with many counts. The chain recombines TRBV20-1 with TRBJ2-5; 9 bases agree with TRBD1. Per the germline V gene, CDR1 is DFQATT and CDR2 is SNEGSKA (reference sequence). This CDR3 has 14 residues. V gave up 5 bases and J gave up 7 bases; unmatched junction bases: 11. The CDR3 spells CSAPIPGGQGTQYF. CDR3 coding DNA: TGCAGTGCTCCCATTCCAGGGGGACAGGGGACCCAGTACTTC.